This T cell receptor (beta chain) originates from a study of cytomegalovirus exposure and HLA in healthy donors. Study results and caveats: Reports showed the classifier diagnosing cytomegalovirus status with high specificity and sensitivity. Specificity for CMV antigens was confirmed in vitro for a few of the CMV-associated chains. Sequencing likely generated an artifact that appeared as a cluster of highly shared sequence variants. Sequences of the TCR beta chain were said to predict the HLA-A and HLA-B alleles of most subjects accurately.

The PCR had 60 Vbeta and 13 Jbeta primers. TCRdb keeps only in-frame clones here, not all; method: immunoSEQ multiplex PCR. The top ten hold approximately 1.4% of the sample, which has 150,000 to 200,000 clones, roughly 77% seen once. Notes on this clone: The antigen remains unidentified.

The V end lost 2 bases, the J end lost 4 bases, and 7 bases lay between the germline ends. Looked up from germline, CDR1 is GTSNPN and CDR2 is SVGIG (reference sequence). The CDR3 sequence is 12 residues long. The origin of this receptor is a woman aged 45 to 65 in good health and CMV-seronegative. The gene calls are TRBV30 and TRBJ2-3; D gene uncertain. The sequencing input was PBMCs. CDR3 nucleotides: TGTGCCTGGAGTCACCGGGCAGATACGCAGTATTTT. It encodes CAWSHRADTQYF.